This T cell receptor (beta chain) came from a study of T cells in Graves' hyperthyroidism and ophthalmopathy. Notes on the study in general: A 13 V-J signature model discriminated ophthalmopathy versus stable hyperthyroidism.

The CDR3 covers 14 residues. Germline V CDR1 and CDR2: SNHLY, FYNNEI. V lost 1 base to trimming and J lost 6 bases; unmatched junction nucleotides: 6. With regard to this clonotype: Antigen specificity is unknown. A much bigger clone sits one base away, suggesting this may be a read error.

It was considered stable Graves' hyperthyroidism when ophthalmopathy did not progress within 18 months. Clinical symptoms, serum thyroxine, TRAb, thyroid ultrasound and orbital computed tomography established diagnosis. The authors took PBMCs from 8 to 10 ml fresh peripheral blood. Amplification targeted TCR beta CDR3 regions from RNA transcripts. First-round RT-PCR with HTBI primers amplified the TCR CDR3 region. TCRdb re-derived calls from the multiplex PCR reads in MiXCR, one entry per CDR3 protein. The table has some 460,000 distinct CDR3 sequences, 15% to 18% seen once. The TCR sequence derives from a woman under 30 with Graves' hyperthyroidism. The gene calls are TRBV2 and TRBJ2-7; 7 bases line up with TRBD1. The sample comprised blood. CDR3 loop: CASSEGPGGIEQYF. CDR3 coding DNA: TGTGCCAGCAGTGAAGGGCCAGGGGGAATCGAGCAGTACTTC.